The 10 T cell receptor beta chains in this list originate from one sample, sequenced in a study of T cells in tumors after PD-1 blockade (dated by TCRdb to about 2019). In the paper's terms, the time point label means: before anti-PD-1 therapy. Library construction relied on the immunoSEQ multiplex PCR assay. TCRdb obtained this table from immuneACCESS and retained in-frame rearrangements with V and J assigned. These tables miss some clones; where compared with another copy, unresolved V genes account for less than half of the shortfall, and the remainder is unexplained. Present in this sample are around 60,000 clones, around 80% of which were seen just once. In total, the top ten clones hold roughly an eighth of the sample. The input for sequencing was PBMCs, taken before anti-PD-1 treatment. These receptors were collected from a human donor with basal cell carcinoma.

The rearrangement joins TRBV6-5 to TRBJ2-3; 10 nucleotides line up with TRBD2. Per the germline V gene, CDR1 is MNHEY and CDR2 is SVGAGI. J was trimmed by 2 bases and V by 4 bases; bases with no gene match: 6. The CDR3 is 16 amino acids. The CDR3 loop is CASSFEAGGLTDTQYF. In nucleotides, the CDR3 is TGTGCCAGCAGTTTCGAAGCGGGGGGGCTCACAGATACGCAGTATTTT.

The chain joins TRBV3-1 (or the pseudogene TRBV3-2) to TRBJ1-2, with TRBD1 matching 7 bases. The CDR3 has 15 residues. Unmatched junction bases numbered 9, after V lost 2 bases and J lost 6 bases. In germline, CDR1 is LGHDT, CDR2 YNNKEL (reference sequence). The CDR3 sequence is CASSQTTTGYDGYTF. DNA of the CDR3: TGTGCCAGCAGCCAAACAACGACAGGGTACGATGGCTACACCTTC.

The V call is TRBV30, the J call TRBJ2-7; 7 positions match TRBD1. The J segment lost 3 bases and the V segment lost 0 bases, leaving 2 bases of the junction unmatched. This CDR3 has 13 residues. Per the germline V gene, CDR1 is GTSNPN and CDR2 is SVGIG (reference sequence). The CDR3 sequence: CAWSVYRGYEQYF. The CDR3 DNA sequence: TGTGCCTGGAGTGTTTACAGGGGCTACGAGCAGTACTTC.

This clone was seen a handful of times. The chain has TRBV4-1 and TRBJ2-2; D uncertain. This CDR3 is built from 13 residues. Germline CDR1 reads MGHRA; CDR2 reads YSYEKL. V was pared by 0 bases and J by 7 bases, with 6 bases between. The CDR3 region has the DNA TGCGCCAGCAGCCAAGATTTTAGCGGGGAGCTGTTTTTT. Protein sequence: CASSQDFSGELFF.

V gene TRBV25-1 combines with J gene TRBJ1-5; possible D gene TRBD1, 6 bases. The germline CDR1 and CDR2 sequences are MGHDK and SYGVNS. This CDR3 is built from 16 residues. Between the trimmed V and J ends, which lost 4 bases and 4 bases, there was a span of 17 bases. In DNA form, the CDR3 reads TGTGCCAGCAGTGCCCAGACCGGAGGGGGAAATCAGCCCCAGCATTTT. Translation: CASSAQTGGGNQPQHF.

The chain couples TRBV6-5 to TRBJ1-1; D not resolved. The germline V gene encodes CDR1 MNHEY and CDR2 SVGAGI. Between the trimmed V and J ends, which lost 0 bases and 2 bases, there was a span of 7 bases. CDR3 length: 14 residues. CDR3 nucleotide sequence: TGTGCCAGCAGTTACTCGAGAGCCAACACTGAAGCTTTCTTT. It specifies CASSYSRANTEAFF.

V and J are TRBV6-5 and TRBJ1-4; maybe TRBD1 (5 bases). The CDR3 runs 14 residues. The V gene lost 7 bases and the J gene lost 11 bases, with 20 bases spanning the gap. The germline CDR1 and CDR2 sequences are MNHEY and SVGAGI. CDR3 region: CASIAGWTGEKLFF. CDR3 bases: TGTGCCAGCATCGCTGGGTGGACGGGGGAGAAACTGTTTTTT.

This chain joins TRBV2 and TRBJ1-4; D is unresolved. CDR1 SNHLY and CDR2 FYNNEI come from the germline V gene. There are 13 residues in the CDR3. The V end was cut by 7 bases, the J end by 5 bases, with 11 bases between. The CDR3 DNA reads TGTGCCAGCAAGATCGGGCAGAATGAAAAACTGTTTTTT. This translates into CASKIGQNEKLFF.

V usage is TRBV7-8 and J usage is TRBJ1-4; maybe TRBD1 (6 bases). This CDR3 has 14 amino acids. The germline V gene encodes CDR1 SGHVS and CDR2 FQNEAQ. With 10 bases removed from V and 4 bases from J, the gap between germline ends came to 16 bases. The CDR3 loop reads CATGGGLNNEKLFF. The CDR3 nucleotides read TGTGCCACCGGGGGGGGGCTGAATAATGAAAAACTGTTTTTT.

This chain connects TRBV5-1 to TRBJ2-1; D not certain. Germline V gives CDR1 SGHRS, CDR2 YFSETQ. Trimming pared 0 bases from V and 9 bases from J, leaving 10 bases between. The CDR3 is made up of 13 amino acids. The CDR3 DNA reads TGCGCCAGCAGCTTGGCGGTAGCTGGTGAGCAGTTCTTC. This codes for CASSLAVAGEQFF. Using reference TRBV5-1 and TRBJ2-1 for the parts outside the CDR3, the full variable domain is KAGVTQTPRYLIKTRGQQVTLSCSPISGHRSVSWYQQTPGQGLQFLFEYFSETQRNKGNFPGRFSGRQFSNSRSEMNVSTLELGDSALYLCASSLAVAGEQFFGPGTRLTVL.